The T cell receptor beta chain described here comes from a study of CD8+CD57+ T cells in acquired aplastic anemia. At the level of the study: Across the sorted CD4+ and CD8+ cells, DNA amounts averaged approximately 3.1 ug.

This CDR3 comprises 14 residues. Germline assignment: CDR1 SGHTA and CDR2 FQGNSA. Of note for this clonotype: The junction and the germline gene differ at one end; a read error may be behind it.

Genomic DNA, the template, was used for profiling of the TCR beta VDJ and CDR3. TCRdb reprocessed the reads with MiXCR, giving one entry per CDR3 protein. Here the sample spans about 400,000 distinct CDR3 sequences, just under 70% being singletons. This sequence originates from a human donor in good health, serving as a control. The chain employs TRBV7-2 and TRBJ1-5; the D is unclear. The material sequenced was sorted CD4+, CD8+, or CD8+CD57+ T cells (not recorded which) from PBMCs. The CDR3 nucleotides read TGTGCCAGCAGCTTAATAGGGTGGCTCCACGCCCAGCACTTT. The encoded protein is CASSLIGWLHAQHF.